This T cell receptor beta chain is from a study listed by TCRdb under 2016. The CDR3 holds 12 amino acids from the cysteine to the phenylalanine. Only CDR3 DNA remains: 36 bases, in frame from the first base. Trimming removed 7 bases from V and 8 bases from J, leaving 17 bases between the germline ends. The germline V gene encodes CDR1 SQVTM and CDR2 ANQGSEA. Library generation was performed with RT-PCR. Instrument used: Illumina MiSeq. TCRdb applied fastp at Q25 and MiXCR to the public reads, then kept only in-frame beta chains. Identical CDR3 protein sequences are pooled into one entry, listed with their most common genes and DNA. Counted in this sample were almost 700,000 distinct CDR3 sequences; approximately 15% of them appeared once. The ten most abundant clones make up 3% to 4.5% of the sample. Only a few counts were recorded for this clonotype. Its antigen specificity is not known. One base away there is no much larger clone; base qualities are not given.

The rearranged chain carries TRBV29-1 and TRBJ1-2; perhaps TRBD1 is the D gene, with 6 bases matching. This TCR derives from a female donor in good health, serving as a healthy control. The specimen sequenced was memory CD4+ T cells from blood. Here the CDR3 is given as CSAEDSGGGYTF. The DNA is TGCAGCGCCGAGGATTCCGGGGGCGGCTACACCTTC.